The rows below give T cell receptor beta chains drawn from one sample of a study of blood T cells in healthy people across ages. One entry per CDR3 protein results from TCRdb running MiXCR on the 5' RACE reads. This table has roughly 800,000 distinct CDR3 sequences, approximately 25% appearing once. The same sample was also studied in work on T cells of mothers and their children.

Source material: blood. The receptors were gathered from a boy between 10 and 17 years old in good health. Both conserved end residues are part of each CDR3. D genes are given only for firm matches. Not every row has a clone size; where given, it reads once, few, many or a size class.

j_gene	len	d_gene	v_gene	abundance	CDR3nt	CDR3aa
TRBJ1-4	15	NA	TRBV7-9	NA	TGTGCCAGCTCCCGGGGGGGGGCGTTTCAGGAAAAACTGTTTTTT	CASSRGGAFQEKLFF
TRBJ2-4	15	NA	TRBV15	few	TGTGCCACCAGCAGAGAAGGGACAACCAAAAACATTCAGTACTTC	CATSREGTTKNIQYF
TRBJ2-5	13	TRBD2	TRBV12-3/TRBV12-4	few	TGTGCCATCACGGGGGGGGTCGGGGAGACCCAGTACTTC	CAITGGVGETQYF
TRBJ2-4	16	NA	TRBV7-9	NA	TGTGCCAGCAGCTTAGGCGGAAGCGAGGCCAAAAACATTCAGTACTTC	CASSLGGSEAKNIQYF
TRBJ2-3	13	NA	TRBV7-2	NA	TGTGCCAGCAGCTTACGGGTCCTTGATACGCAGTATTTT	CASSLRVLDTQYF
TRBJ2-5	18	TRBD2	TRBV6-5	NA	TGTGCCAGCAGTTACTCGATGGGTTCGCTAGCGGGACGAGAGACCCAGTACTTC	CASSYSMGSLAGRETQYF
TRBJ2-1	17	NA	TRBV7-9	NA	TGTGCCACCAGGGATACACGGAGGTTCAGCTTATACAATGAGCAGTTCTTC	CATRDTRRFSLYNEQFF
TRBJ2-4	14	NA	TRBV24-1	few	TGTGCCACCAGCGACGGACAGCCAAAAAACATTCAGTACTTC	CATSDGQPKNIQYF
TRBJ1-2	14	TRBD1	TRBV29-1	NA	TGCAGCATTCTCAACACTGACAGGGCTGGTGGCTACACCTTC	CSILNTDRAGGYTF
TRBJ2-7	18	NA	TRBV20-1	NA	TGCAGTGCTATCCCGGGACTCGGGTCCACTTCCCCTGTAAACGAGCAGTACTTC	CSAIPGLGSTSPVNEQYF
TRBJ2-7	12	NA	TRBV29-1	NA	TGCAACGTACCCTCTCGGGGCCACGAGCAGTACTTC	CNVPSRGHEQYF
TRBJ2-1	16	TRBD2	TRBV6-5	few	TGTGCCAGCAGCAACTCCGGACTAGCGGGGGACAATGAGCAGTTCTTC	CASSNSGLAGDNEQFF
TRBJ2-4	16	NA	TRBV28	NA	TGTGCCAGCAGTTTATGGGCTGGGTTAGCCAAAAACATTCAGTACTTC	CASSLWAGLAKNIQYF
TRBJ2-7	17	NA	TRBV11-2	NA	TGTGCCAGCAGCTTATTCGCTGGGACCGCTAGCTCCTACGAGCAGTACTTC	CASSLFAGTASSYEQYF
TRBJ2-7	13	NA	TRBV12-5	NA	TGTGCTAGTGGTTCGCGAGTCACCTACGAGCAGTACTTC	CASGSRVTYEQYF
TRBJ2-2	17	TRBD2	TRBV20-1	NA	TGCAGTGCAAGAAAACCGGGACTAGCGGGAGGGCAGGGGGAGCTGTTTTTT	CSARKPGLAGGQGELFF
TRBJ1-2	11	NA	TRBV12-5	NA	TGTGCTAGTGGCCACGTAACGGACTACACCTTC	CASGHVTDYTF
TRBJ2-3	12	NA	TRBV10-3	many	TGTGCCATAGGGGGGAACACAGATACGCAGTATTTT	CAIGGNTDTQYF
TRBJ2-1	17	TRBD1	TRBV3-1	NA	TGTGCCAGCAGCCAAGAGACCGCCGGGACAGGTGTCGATGAGCAGTTCTTC	CASSQETAGTGVDEQFF
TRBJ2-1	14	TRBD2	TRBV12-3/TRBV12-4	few	TGTGCCAGCAGGGTAGCGGGGTCGGACAATGAGCAGTTCTTC	CASRVAGSDNEQFF
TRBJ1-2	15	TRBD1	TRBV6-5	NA	TGTGCCAGCACCCTCGAAGCACAGGGGAACTATGGCTACACCTTC	CASTLEAQGNYGYTF
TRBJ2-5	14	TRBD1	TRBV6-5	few	TGTGCCAGCAGTTTAACAGGGGGCGCTGAGACCCAGTACTTC	CASSLTGGAETQYF
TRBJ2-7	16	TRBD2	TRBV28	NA	TGTGCCAGCAGTTACGGGACTAGCGGGAGTGGTCACGAGCAGTACTTC	CASSYGTSGSGHEQYF
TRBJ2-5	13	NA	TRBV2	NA	TGTGCCAGCCGCGGACGGAAGCAAGAGACCCAGTACTTC	CASRGRKQETQYF
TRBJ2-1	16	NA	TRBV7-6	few	TGTGCCAGCAGCTTCGTTCGGGGAGCTTATGGCAATGAGCAGTTCTTC	CASSFVRGAYGNEQFF
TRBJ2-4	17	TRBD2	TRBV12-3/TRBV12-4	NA	TGTGCCAGCAGTCCCCGTGGTAGCGGGGGGGTTAGAAACATTCAGTACTTC	CASSPRGSGGVRNIQYF
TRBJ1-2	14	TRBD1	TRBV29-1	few	TGCAGCGCCGACAGGGCAGGGGGCTACTATGGCTACACCTTC	CSADRAGGYYGYTF
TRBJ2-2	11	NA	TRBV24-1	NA	TGTGCCACTTCTGGGGACCGGGAGCTGTTTTTT	CATSGDRELFF
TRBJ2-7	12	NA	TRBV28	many	TGTGCCAGCAGCTCTCCCGGGTACGAGCAGTACTTC	CASSSPGYEQYF
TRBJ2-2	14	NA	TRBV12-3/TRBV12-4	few	TGTGCCAGCAGTTTCCACCCCGAAACCGGGGAGCTGTTTTTT	CASSFHPETGELFF
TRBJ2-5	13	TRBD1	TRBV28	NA	TGTGCCAGCGGACCGGACAGGTGGGAGACCCAGTACTTC	CASGPDRWETQYF
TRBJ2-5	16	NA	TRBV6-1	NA	TGTGCCAGCAGTGAATGGAGCCTACCGACCCAAGAGACCCAGTACTTC	CASSEWSLPTQETQYF
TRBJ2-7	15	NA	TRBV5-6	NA	TGTGCCAGCAGCTTGGCCCCAGCGGTTACCTACGAGCAGTACTTC	CASSLAPAVTYEQYF
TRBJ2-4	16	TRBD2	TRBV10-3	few	TGTGCCATCAGTGAGACTAGCGGGACGGCCAAAAACATTCAGTACTTC	CAISETSGTAKNIQYF
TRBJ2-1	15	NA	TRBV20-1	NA	TGCAGTGCTAGAGATCTGCGCGGAGCTTACAATGAGCAGTTCTTC	CSARDLRGAYNEQFF
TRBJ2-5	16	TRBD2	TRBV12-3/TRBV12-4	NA	TGTGCCAGCAGTGTAGAGCGGGGGACCGGTCAAGAGACCCAGTACTTC	CASSVERGTGQETQYF
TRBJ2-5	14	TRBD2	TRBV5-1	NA	TGCGCCAGCAGAGAAACTAGCGGGACAGAGACCCAGTACTTC	CASRETSGTETQYF
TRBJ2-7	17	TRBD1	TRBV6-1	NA	TGTGCCAGCAGTACCCACATGGACAGGGGGAGAAACTACGAGCAGTACTTC	CASSTHMDRGRNYEQYF
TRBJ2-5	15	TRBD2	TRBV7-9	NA	TGTGCCAGCGCGGGGGTGGGAACCGTCCAAGAGACCCAGTACTTC	CASAGVGTVQETQYF
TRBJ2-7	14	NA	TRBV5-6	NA	TGTGCCAGCAGCTACGGGGTGGGGGCCTACGAGCAGTACTTC	CASSYGVGAYEQYF
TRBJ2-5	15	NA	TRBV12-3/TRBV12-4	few	TGTGCCAGCAGTACCGGACAGAAGTCCAAAGAGACCCAGTACTTC	CASSTGQKSKETQYF
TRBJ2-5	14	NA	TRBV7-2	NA	TGTGCCAGCAGCTTATCTGCGCCAGGGGAGACCCAGTACTTC	CASSLSAPGETQYF
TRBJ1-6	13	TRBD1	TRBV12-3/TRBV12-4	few	TGTGCCAGCAGACAGGGGGCGGGATCACCCCTCCACTTT	CASRQGAGSPLHF
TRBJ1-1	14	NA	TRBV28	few	TGTGCCAGCAGTTTGGGCAGGCGGTACACTGAAGCTTTCTTT	CASSLGRRYTEAFF
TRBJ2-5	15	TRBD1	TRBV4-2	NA	TGTGCCAGCAGCCAAGAGACAGGGCGAGGAGAGACCCAGTACTTC	CASSQETGRGETQYF
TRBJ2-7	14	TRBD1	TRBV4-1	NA	TGCGCCAGCAGCCACTCGACAGGGGATCACGAGCAGTACTTC	CASSHSTGDHEQYF
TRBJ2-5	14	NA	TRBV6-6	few	TGTGCCAGCAGTGCCCAGCCAGGTCTCAGGACCCAGTACTTC	CASSAQPGLRTQYF
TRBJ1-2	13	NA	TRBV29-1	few	TGCAGCGTTGATACAGGGTTCGGCTATGGCTACACCTTC	CSVDTGFGYGYTF
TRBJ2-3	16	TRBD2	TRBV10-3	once	TGTGCCATCAGTGAGTCCGGTAGCGGGACCTCAGATACGCAGTATTTT	CAISESGSGTSDTQYF
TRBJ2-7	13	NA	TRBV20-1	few	TGCAGTGCTAGGCGGACAAAGACCTACGAGCAGTACTTC	CSARRTKTYEQYF
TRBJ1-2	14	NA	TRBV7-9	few	TGTGCCAGCAGCACAACAGCGGGTGGCTATGGCTACACCTTC	CASSTTAGGYGYTF
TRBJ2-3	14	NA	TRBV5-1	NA	TGCGCCAGCAGCTTGTGGGGATTCACAGATACGCAGTATTTT	CASSLWGFTDTQYF
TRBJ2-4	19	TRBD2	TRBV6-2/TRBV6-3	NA	TGTGCCAGCGTCCTAGCGGGGGTCAAATGGGGGGTACGGTACAACATTCAGTACTTC	CASVLAGVKWGVRYNIQYF
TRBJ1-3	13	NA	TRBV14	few	TGTGCCAGCAGCCAAGTTATTACGGGGATCATATATTTT	CASSQVITGIIYF
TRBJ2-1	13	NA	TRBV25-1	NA	TGTGCCAGCAGTGACAGGGTACTAGGTGAGCAGTTCTTC	CASSDRVLGEQFF
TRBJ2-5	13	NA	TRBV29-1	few	TGCAGCGTTGAAAGGAAGAGCGGAGAGACCCAGTACTTC	CSVERKSGETQYF
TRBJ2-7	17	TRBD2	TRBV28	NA	TGTGCCAGCAGGGGGGGCGGGCTAGCGGGATACGTCTACGAGCAGTACTTC	CASRGGGLAGYVYEQYF
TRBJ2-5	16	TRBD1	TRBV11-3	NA	TGTGCCAGCAGCCCCTGGGACAGGGAGTCCCAAGAGACCCAGTACTTC	CASSPWDRESQETQYF
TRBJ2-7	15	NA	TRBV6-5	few	TGTGCCAGCAGCCCCGCCCGGACTAGAGGGGGCGAGCAGTACTTC	CASSPARTRGGEQYF